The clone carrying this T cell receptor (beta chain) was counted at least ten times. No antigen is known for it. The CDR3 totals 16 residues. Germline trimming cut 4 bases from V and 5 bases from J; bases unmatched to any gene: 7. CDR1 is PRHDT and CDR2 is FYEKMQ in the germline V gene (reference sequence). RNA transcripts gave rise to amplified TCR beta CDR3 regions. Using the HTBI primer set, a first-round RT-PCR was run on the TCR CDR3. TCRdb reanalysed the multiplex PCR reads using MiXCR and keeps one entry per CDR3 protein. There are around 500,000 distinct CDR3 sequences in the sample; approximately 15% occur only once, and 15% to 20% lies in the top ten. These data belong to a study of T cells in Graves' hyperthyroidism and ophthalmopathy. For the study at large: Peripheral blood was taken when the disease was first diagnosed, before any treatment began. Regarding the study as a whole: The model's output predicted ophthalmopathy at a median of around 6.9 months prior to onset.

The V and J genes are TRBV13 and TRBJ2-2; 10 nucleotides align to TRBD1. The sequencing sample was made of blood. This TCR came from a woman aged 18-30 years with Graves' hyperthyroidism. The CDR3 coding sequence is TGTGCCAGCAGCTACCGGACAGGGGGAGGGACCGGGGAGCTGTTTTTT. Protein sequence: CASSYRTGGGTGELFF.